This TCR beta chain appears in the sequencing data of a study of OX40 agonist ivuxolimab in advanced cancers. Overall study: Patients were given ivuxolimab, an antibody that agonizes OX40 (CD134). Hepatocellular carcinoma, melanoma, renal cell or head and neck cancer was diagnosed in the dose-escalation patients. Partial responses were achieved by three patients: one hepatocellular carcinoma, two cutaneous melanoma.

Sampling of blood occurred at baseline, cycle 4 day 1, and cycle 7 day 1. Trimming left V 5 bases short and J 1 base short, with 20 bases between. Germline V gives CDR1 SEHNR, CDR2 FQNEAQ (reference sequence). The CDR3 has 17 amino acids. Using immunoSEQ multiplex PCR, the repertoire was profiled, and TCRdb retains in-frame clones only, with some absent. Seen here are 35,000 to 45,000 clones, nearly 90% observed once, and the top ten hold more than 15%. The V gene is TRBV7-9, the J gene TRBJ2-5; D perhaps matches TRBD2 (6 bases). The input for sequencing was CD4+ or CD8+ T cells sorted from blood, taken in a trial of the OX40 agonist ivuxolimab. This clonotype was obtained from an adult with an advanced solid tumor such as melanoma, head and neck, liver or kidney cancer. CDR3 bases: TGTGCCAGCAGCCCCGAGGAGGGGACCACCTCCCAAGAGACCCAGTACTTC. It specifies CASSPEEGTTSQETQYF.